The clone carrying this T cell receptor beta chain was detected only a few times. The time point is: sample taken at primary tumor resection. Sequencing covered unsorted whole RNA taken from tumor, nontumor lung or frozen PBMC. This specimen belongs to a study of spatial heterogeneity in lung cancer. Study-level information: The count of detected beta-chain sequences consistently exceeded that of alpha-chain sequences. Unique TCR and UMI combinations averaged more than ten appearances each in raw reads.

TCR cDNA molecules each had a unique molecular identifier. TCRdb re-called the 5' RACE reads through MiXCR, storing one row per CDR3 protein. The table records tens of thousands of distinct CDR3 sequences, roughly 10% of them present only once. This CDR3 is 18 amino acids long. Germline V lookup: CDR1 LNHNV, CDR2 YYDKDF (reference sequence). V lost 0 bases, J lost 4 bases, and 19 bases lay in between. Material: PBMCs, obtained at surgery. This rearrangement joins TRBV15 to TRBJ1-5; D possibly corresponds to TRBD1 (6 bases). The receptor comes from a female donor with early-stage non-small cell lung cancer. The CDR3 here is CATSRDSRTVDWNQPQHF. CDR3 in DNA: TGTGCCACCAGCAGAGATTCGAGGACAGTCGATTGGAATCAGCCCCAGCATTTT.